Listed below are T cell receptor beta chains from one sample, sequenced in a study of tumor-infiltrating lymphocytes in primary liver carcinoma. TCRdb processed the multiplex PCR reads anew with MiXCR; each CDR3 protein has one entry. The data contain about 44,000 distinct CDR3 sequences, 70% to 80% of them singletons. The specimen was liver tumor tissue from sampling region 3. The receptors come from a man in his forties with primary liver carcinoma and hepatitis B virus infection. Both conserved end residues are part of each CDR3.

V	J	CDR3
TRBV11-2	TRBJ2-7	CVSSQYSGGAYEQYF
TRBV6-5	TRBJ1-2	CASSYRLGSTGVYGYSF
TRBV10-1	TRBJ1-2	CASSDRRRKTGYTF
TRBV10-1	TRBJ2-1	CASSGPTSGRVDYNEQFF
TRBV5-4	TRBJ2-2	CASSPGGLMGNTGELFF
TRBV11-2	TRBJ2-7	CAGSQYLGGGYEQYF
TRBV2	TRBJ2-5	CAAETSSRETQYF
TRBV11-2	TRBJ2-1	CASSFEDYYERFF
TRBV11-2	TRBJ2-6	CASSLERAWTNVLTF
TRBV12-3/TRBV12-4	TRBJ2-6	CVSCSLDSGANVLTF
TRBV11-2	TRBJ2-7	CASSLGRRAEEYF
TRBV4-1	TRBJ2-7	CVSSQTTSGSYVQYF
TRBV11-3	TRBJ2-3	CDCSPQGGDTQYF
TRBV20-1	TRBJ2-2	CSALGRNTGELFF
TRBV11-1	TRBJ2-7	CTSSLRLPYEQYF